This TCR beta chain was recorded in a study of blood T cell repertoires in COVID-19. This table comes from immunoSEQ multiplex PCR, and its TCRdb copy is limited to in-frame clones, with some not included. The sample lists tens of thousands of clones, 88% occurring once. CDR3 size: 13 residues. Germline assignment: CDR1 SNHLY and CDR2 FYNNEI. V was pared by 6 bases and J by 8 bases, with 11 bases between. The material sequenced was peripheral blood. The receptor was isolated from a human donor in a cohort sampled during active COVID-19. The V call is TRBV2, the J call TRBJ1-6; no clear D. CDR3 sequence reads: CASSSERDSPLHF. The CDR3 region has the DNA TGTGCCAGCAGCAGTGAACGGGATTCACCCCTCCACTTT.